This TCR beta chain was recovered during a study of T cell responses to AZD1222 COVID-19 vaccine. General observations from the study: The breadth and depth of Spike-specific TCRs increased once two AZD1222 doses had been given.

The length of the CDR3 is 12 residues. V shed 8 bases and J shed 3 bases, with 11 bases lying between them. Germline assignment: CDR1 MNHEY and CDR2 SVGAGI. The assay was immunoSEQ multiplex PCR, and TCRdb's table has in-frame clones only and misses some. The sample shows about 99,000 clones, about 93% of them seen only once. Comments on this clone: The antigen is unknown.

The material sequenced was peripheral blood, taken on day 0 of AZD1222 vaccination. This clonotype originated in an adult in good health. V and J are TRBV6-5 and TRBJ2-7, with a tentative D call TRBD1 (5 bases). Written as DNA, the CDR3 is TGTGCCAGCGGGAACCAGGGCTACGAGCAGTACTTC. This sequence encodes CASGNQGYEQYF.